This T cell receptor beta chain was retrieved from a study of regulatory T cells in long-lasting Graves disease. For the study at large: Newly diagnosed Graves' patients took antithyroid drugs under 3 months.

Germline CDR1 and CDR2: MDHEN and SYDVKM. The CDR3 loop spans 13 amino acids. The ends were cut back, 5 bases at V and 7 bases at J, with 9 bases in the middle. General study findings and limits: Persistent patients shared more public clonotypes (under 3,000) than newly diagnosed patients (around 1,000). Persistent Graves' patients possessed reduced TCR diversity relative to recently diagnosed ones.

Noted time point: newly diagnosed GD, antithyroid drugs for less than 3 months. PBMC-derived RNA was used for the TCR library. Arm-PCR of CDR3 regions and iRepertoire HTBI primers were the basis on which TCR beta libraries were built. From the multiplex PCR reads, TCRdb called clonotypes with MiXCR, one entry per CDR3 protein. The sample has roughly 420,000 distinct CDR3 sequences, about a sixth seen once. As concerns this clonotype: Its target is not known.

These records were also assigned to another study, of T cells in Graves' hyperthyroidism and ophthalmopathy. From that report: Initially, a first-round RT-PCR of the TCR CDR3 employed the HTBI primer set.

The source material was peripheral blood mononuclear cells (PBMCs), sampled at new diagnosis, from a patient treated with antithyroid drugs. The V gene is TRBV28, the J gene TRBJ1-6; TRBD1 might be the D (6 bases). The sequence was collected from a woman in her thirties with Graves disease. CDR3 in DNA: TGTGCCAGCAGTCCCCAGGGGAATTCACCCCTCCACTTT. Protein: CASSPQGNSPLHF.